This record covers a single T cell receptor (beta chain). Its antigen is still unknown. The record originates from a study of identifying expanded T cells in peripheral blood. Study observations and caveats: Variance in clone template counts between approximately two-week samples significantly increased with total template count across all healthy donors. Technical replicates showed 0.9 to 1.5 changed clones; two weeks 15 to 20; four weeks 19.

Healthy donors had no documented immune events, such as infections, while sampled. This table comes from immunoSEQ multiplex PCR, and its TCRdb copy is limited to in-frame clones, with some not included. The sample lists 80,000 to 90,000 clones; 70% to 90% were seen once. The V end was cut by 0 bases, the J end by 8 bases, with 7 bases between. This CDR3 contains 11 residues. From germline, CDR1 is GTSNPN and CDR2 SVGIG (reference sequence). This chain connects TRBV30 to TRBJ1-2, with D possibly being TRBD1 (6 bases). Sample: blood. The sequence was obtained from a person between 18 and 75 years old in good health. In DNA form, the CDR3 reads TGTGCCTGGAGTGTCGGGGGCGGCTACACCTTC. It encodes CAWSVGGGYTF.